These 4 T cell receptor beta chains originate from one sample sequenced in a study of blood T cells in healthy people across ages (dated by TCRdb to between 2015 and 2016). Libraries were built with 5' RACE. For sequencing, an Illumina HiSeq 2500 was employed. A second PCR of roughly 7 to 11 cycles was performed with a sample-barcoded 5' primer and a J-beta primer mix. The public reads were reanalyzed by TCRdb: fastp trimming at Q25, MiXCR alignment, in-frame beta chains only. One record per CDR3 amino acid sequence lists the most common genes and DNA. In all, the sample holds approximately 810,000 distinct CDR3 sequences, and approximately 35% of those were seen once. The biggest ten clones account for over 10% of the sample. The sequenced sample consisted of blood. The receptors originated from a man between 18 and 35 years old in good health.

The CDR3: CSGIGAGGLNYGYTF. Written as DNA, the CDR3 is TGCAGCGGTATAGGGGCTGGAGGCCTTAACTATGGCTACACCTTC. The genes are TRBV29-1 and TRBJ1-2; D is perhaps TRBD1 (5 bases). CDR3 length: 15 amino acids. Germline V gives CDR1 SQVTM, CDR2 ANQGSEA. V gave up 7 bases and J gave up 1 base, with 19 bases separating them.

This clonotype was recorded at least ten times. This sequence joins TRBV15 and TRBJ2-5; weak D call: TRBD1 (6 bases). Germline assignment: CDR1 LNHNV and CDR2 YYDKDF (reference sequence). V was trimmed by 0 bases and J by 1 base, leaving 18 bases between them. This CDR3 has 18 residues. DNA for the CDR3: TGTGCCACCAGCAGAGATCCCTTACAGGGTACCCCCCAAGAGACCCAGTACTTC. Translated: CATSRDPLQGTPQETQYF.

The genes are TRBV19 and TRBJ1-1, with a possible D match to TRBD1 (5 bases). The germline V and J ends were trimmed by 5 bases and 5 bases, with 18 bases remaining between them. CDR1 is LNHDA, CDR2 SQIVND, per germline (reference sequence). This CDR3 is 15 amino acids long. CDR3 sequence reads: CASSPPGRVETEAFF. As DNA, the CDR3 is TGTGCCAGTAGTCCCCCGGGCAGGGTAGAGACTGAAGCTTTCTTT.

This chain uses TRBV20-1 with TRBJ2-1, with 8 nucleotides matching TRBD2. The J call is doubtful: the DNA matches TRBJ2-7 better. Germline CDR1 DFQATT, CDR2 SNEGSKA (reference sequence). This CDR3 is built from 15 residues. CDR3 coding DNA: TGCAGTGCTATCCGGGTGGGCAGCGGGGGCTACGAGCAGTACTTC. It specifies CSAIRVGSGGYEQYF.